These 2 T cell receptor beta chains were sequenced from one sample in a study of shared clonotypes between healthy human individuals. Sequenced by immunoSEQ multiplex PCR; TCRdb stores in-frame clones only, minus some. The top ten hold roughly 0.13% of the sample, which has more than 2 million clones, approximately 96% seen once. Sequencing was performed on naive CD4+ T cells sorted from blood. Described subset: CD45RA+ positively selected. The receptors originated from a man aged 18-30 years in good health.

The chain recombines TRBV7-2 with TRBJ1-2; 7 bases align to TRBD1. Germline values: CDR1 SGHTA, CDR2 FQGNSA. V gave up 5 bases and J gave up 3 bases; unmatched junction bases: 6. The CDR3 runs to 14 residues. CDR3 nucleotide sequence: TGTGCCAGCAGCGCAAGGGGGCTGGACTATGGCTACACCTTC. Protein sequence: CASSARGLDYGYTF.

This clone appeared once. Different DNA sequences within this sample yield the same CDR3. The chain is built from TRBV2 and TRBJ2-7, with TRBD1 as a possible D gene (6 bases). Germline CDR1 is SNHLY and CDR2 is FYNNEI. Trimming pared 8 bases from V and 2 bases from J, leaving 10 bases between. The CDR3 runs to 12 residues. The CDR3 DNA follows: TGTGCCAGCCGGGACACCACCTACGAGCAGTACTTC. This gives the protein CASRDTTYEQYF.